This paragraph covers one T cell receptor beta chain sequence. Germline V gene lookup returns CDR1 MDHEN and CDR2 SYDVKM. The V gene end was trimmed by 7 bases and the J gene end by 5 bases; junction bases not matched to a gene: 11. The CDR3 runs 15 residues. This specimen comes from a study of T cells in Graves' hyperthyroidism and ophthalmopathy. Overall study: Peripheral blood was collected at initial diagnosis, before any treatment.

Researchers took RNA transcripts and amplified the TCR beta CDR3 regions from them. Carried out on the TCR CDR3, a first-round RT-PCR used the HTBI primer set. TCRdb reprocessed the multiplex PCR reads with MiXCR, giving one entry per CDR3 protein. This table has around 540,000 distinct CDR3 sequences, 15% to 20% appearing once. Input material: blood. The clonotype originates from a woman aged 25 to 39 with Graves' ophthalmopathy. The V call is TRBV28, the J call TRBJ2-5; 9 bases are shared with TRBD1. The CDR3 coding sequence is TGTGCCAGCACCACCGGGACAGGGCGGGTGGAGACCCAGTACTTC. Amino acid sequence: CASTTGTGRVETQYF. The variable domain in full, completed from reference TRBV28 and TRBJ2-5, reads DVKVTQSSRYLVKRTGEKVFLECVQDMDHENMFWYRQDPGLGLRLIYFSYDVKMKEKGDIPEGYSVSREKKERFSLILESASTNQTSMYLCASTTGTGRVETQYFGPGTRLLVL.